This T cell receptor (beta chain) was found in a study of T cell clonality in common variable immunodeficiency. Clones were sequenced by immunoSEQ multiplex PCR, and TCRdb holds only the in-frame ones, with some missing. The sample holds under 20,000 clones, and no clone turns up only once. The CVID group had roughly 15 females and fewer than 35 males, mean age 40. Whole-study results and caveats: Compared with healthy controls, CVID subjects showed increased TCRbeta clonality, mostly in about a third. CVID subjects shared fewer TCRbeta clones than healthy controls did. Common variable immunodeficiency TCR beta sequences reportedly had fewer deletions and N-nucleotide insertions.

A word on this clone: Its antigen is unknown. From the germline J gene comes the end of the CDR3, since the read stops 3 residues before it.

The CDR3 loop spans 14 amino acids. Germline V CDR1 and CDR2: SGHTA, FQGNSA. V was clipped by 2 bases and J by 2 bases, with 9 bases between them. Sequenced input: peripheral blood mononuclear cells. The sequence derives from a human donor with common variable immunodeficiency. The chain carries TRBV7-2 and TRBJ1-2; no clear D gene. The chain's CDR3 is CASSLSAVNYGYTF. The CDR3 DNA, read in part, is TGTGCCAGCAGCTTATCTGCAGTCAACTATGGC.